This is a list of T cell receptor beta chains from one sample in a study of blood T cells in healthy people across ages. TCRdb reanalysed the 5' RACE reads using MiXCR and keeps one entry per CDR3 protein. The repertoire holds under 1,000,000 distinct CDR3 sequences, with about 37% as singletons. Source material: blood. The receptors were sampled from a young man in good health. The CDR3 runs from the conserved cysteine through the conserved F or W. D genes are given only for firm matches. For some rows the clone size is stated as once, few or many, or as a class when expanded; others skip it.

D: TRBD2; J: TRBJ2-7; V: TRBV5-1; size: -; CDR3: CASRSQTSGYYEQYF; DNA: TGCGCCAGCAGGTCTCAGACTAGCGGTTACTACGAGCAGTACTTC
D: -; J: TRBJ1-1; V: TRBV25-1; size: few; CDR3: CASGRSNTEAFF; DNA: TGTGCCAGCGGGCGGTCGAACACTGAAGCTTTCTTT
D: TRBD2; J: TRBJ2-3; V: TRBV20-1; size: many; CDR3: CSARIQRGTTDTQYF; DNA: TGCAGTGCTAGAATCCAGCGGGGTACCACAGATACGCAGTATTTT
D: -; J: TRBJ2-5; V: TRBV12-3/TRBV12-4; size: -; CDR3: CASILGREETQYF; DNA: TGTGCCAGCATTTTAGGCAGGGAAGAGACCCAGTACTTC
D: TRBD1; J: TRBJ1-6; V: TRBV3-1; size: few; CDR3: CASSLQGGVNSPLHF; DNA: TGTGCCAGCAGCCTACAGGGGGGAGTTAATTCACCCCTCCACTTT
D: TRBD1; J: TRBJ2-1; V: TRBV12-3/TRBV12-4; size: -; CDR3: CASSSHDRVRNEQFF; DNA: TGTGCCAGCAGTTCTCACGACAGGGTTAGGAATGAGCAGTTCTTC
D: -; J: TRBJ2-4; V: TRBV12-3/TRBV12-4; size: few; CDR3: CASSFSALAKNIQYF; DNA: TGTGCCAGCAGTTTTTCTGCCTTGGCCAAAAACATTCAGTACTTC
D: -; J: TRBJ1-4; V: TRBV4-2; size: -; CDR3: CASSQDWRNSFRKLFF; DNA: TGTGCCAGCAGCCAAGATTGGCGGAATTCGTTTAGAAAACTGTTTTTT
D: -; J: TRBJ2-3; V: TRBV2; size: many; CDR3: CASSEAGGTDTQYF; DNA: TGTGCCAGCAGTGAAGCGGGGGGCACAGATACGCAGTATTTT
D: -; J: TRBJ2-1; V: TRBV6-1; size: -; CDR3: CASSLQTGPAGVYNEQFF; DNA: TGTGCCAGCAGCCTCCAAACAGGGCCGGCGGGGGTTTACAATGAGCAGTTCTTC
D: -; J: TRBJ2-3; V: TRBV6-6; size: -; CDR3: CASSLLEYRADTQYF; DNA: TGTGCCAGCAGCCTTCTTGAATACCGGGCAGATACGCAGTATTTT
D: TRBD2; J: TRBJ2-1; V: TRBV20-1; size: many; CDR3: CSARISGGPFNEQFF; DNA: TGCAGTGCTAGGATTAGCGGGGGGCCTTTCAATGAGCAGTTCTTC
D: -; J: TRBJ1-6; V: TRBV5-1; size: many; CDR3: CASSPREGSDSPLHF; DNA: TGCGCCAGCAGCCCACGTGAAGGATCGGATTCACCCCTCCACTTT
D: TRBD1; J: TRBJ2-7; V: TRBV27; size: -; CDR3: CASSPGTGVMYNEQYF; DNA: TGTGCCAGCAGTCCCGGGACAGGGGTAATGTACAATGAGCAGTACTTC
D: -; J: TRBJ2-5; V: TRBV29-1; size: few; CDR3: CSETQGTETQYF; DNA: TGCAGCGAGACACAGGGTACAGAGACCCAGTACTTC
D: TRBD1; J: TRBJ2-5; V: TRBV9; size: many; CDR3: CASSVMTGQQETQYF; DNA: TGTGCCAGCAGCGTCATGACAGGGCAGCAGGAGACCCAGTACTTC
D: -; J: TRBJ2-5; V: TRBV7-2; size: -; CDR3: CASSLGGEFQETQYF; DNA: TGTGCCAGCAGCTTAGGGGGGGAATTCCAAGAGACCCAGTACTTC
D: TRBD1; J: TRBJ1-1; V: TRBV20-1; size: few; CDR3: CSARATFGQGAMNTEAFF; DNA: TGCAGTGCTAGAGCCACCTTCGGACAGGGAGCAATGAACACTGAAGCTTTCTTT
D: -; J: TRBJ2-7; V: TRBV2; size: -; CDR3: CASEGGTGYEQYF; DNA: TGTGCCAGCGAAGGGGGTACAGGGTACGAGCAGTACTTC
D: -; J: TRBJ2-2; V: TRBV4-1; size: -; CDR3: CASSQAWEHRKKTGELFF; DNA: TGCGCCAGCAGCCAAGCTTGGGAACATAGGAAAAAAACCGGGGAGCTGTTTTTT